A selection of T cell receptor beta chains follows, all from one sample in a study of blood T cell repertoires in COVID-19. This table comes from immunoSEQ multiplex PCR, and its TCRdb copy is limited to in-frame clones, with some not included. The table shows 390,000 or so clones, with roughly 80% occurring only once. The sample consisted of PBMCs or T cells enriched from blood (not recorded which). These TCRs come from a woman aged 45-65 years who had recovered from COVID-19. Each CDR3 is given with its conserved first and last residue. A D gene is named only where the DNA matches it firmly. Some rows mark clone size as missing; the rest say once, few, many or name a class of expanded clone.

v_call	d_call	clone_size	j_call	cdr3_nt	cdr3_aa
TRBV6-2/TRBV6-3	.	.	TRBJ2-7	TGTGCCAGCAGTTACTTTCCGGGGTCAGCGGCCTACGAGCAGTACTTC	CASSYFPGSAAYEQYF
TRBV11-1	.	.	TRBJ2-5	TGTGCCAGCAGCCCTGCGGGGGCAGGGGGCGCGAAGACCCAGTACTTC	CASSPAGAGGAKTQYF
TRBV28	TRBD1	.	TRBJ1-1	TGTGCCAGCAGTTCACAGGGGGTGCTTGAAGCTTTCTTT	CASSSQGVLEAFF
TRBV30	.	.	TRBJ2-7	TGTGCCTGGAGTGTAAGGGTAGGGGCCTACGAGCAGTACTTC	CAWSVRVGAYEQYF
TRBV30	TRBD2	few	TRBJ2-1	TGTGCCTGGAGTTCGGGACTACCAGGTTCCAATGAGCAGTTCTTC	CAWSSGLPGSNEQFF
TRBV6-5	.	.	TRBJ2-7	TGTGCCAGCAGTCCCCCCGTATACGAGCAGTACTTC	CASSPPVYEQYF
TRBV4-1	.	.	TRBJ1-2	TGCGCCAGCAGCTCCAGGGGATTGGATGGCTACACCTTC	CASSSRGLDGYTF
TRBV12-3/TRBV12-4	.	once	TRBJ1-5	TGTGCCAGCAGAGAGGGTAGCAATCAGCCCCAGCATTTT	CASREGSNQPQHF
TRBV30	.	few	TRBJ1-1	TGTGCCTGGAGTGTCAGGGTTGGGAACACTGAAGCTTTCTTT	CAWSVRVGNTEAFF
TRBV6-5	TRBD2	once	TRBJ2-7	TGTGCCAGCAGTTACGGTGGCGGGGGGGCCTACGAGCAGTACTTC	CASSYGGGGAYEQYF
TRBV11-3	TRBD1	.	TRBJ2-1	TGTGCCAGCAGTCGAAGAACAGGGGGATTATTCGACAATGAGCAGTTCTTC	CASSRRTGGLFDNEQFF
TRBV30	TRBD2	.	TRBJ2-7	TGTGCCTGGAGTGTACGGGAGGAATACGAGCAGTACTTC	CAWSVREEYEQYF
TRBV9	TRBD1	.	TRBJ1-2	TGTGCCAGCACCCTATCTCCCGGGACAGGGAACTATGGCTACACCTTC	CASTLSPGTGNYGYTF
TRBV11-1	.	.	TRBJ1-2	TGTGCCAGCAGCCCAACTCAGGGCTATGGCTACACCTTC	CASSPTQGYGYTF
TRBV6-2/TRBV6-3	TRBD1	.	TRBJ2-5	TGTGCCAGCAGTTACCCCCGGGCGACAGGGTGGATGGAGACCCAGTACTTC	CASSYPRATGWMETQYF
TRBV4-3	TRBD1	.	TRBJ1-2	TGCGCCAGCAGCCAAGTAGGGACAGGGGCCCCCTATGGCTACACCTTC	CASSQVGTGAPYGYTF